The T cell receptor (beta chain) described here comes from a study of CD4+ T cells in melanoma. The study's findings and limits: CD8+ T cell, macrophage and B cell function reportedly correlated with neoantigen-specific CD4+ T cells. Neoantigen-specific CD4+ T cells in melanoma reportedly had diverse differentiation states.

From germline, CDR1 is SEHNR and CDR2 FQNEAQ (reference sequence). After removal of 0 bases from V and 3 bases from J, the junction contained 2 bases not matched to a gene. The CDR3 loop spans 15 amino acids. Method: immunoSEQ multiplex PCR; TCRdb's copy keeps in-frame clones and lacks some. The sample includes roughly 110,000 clones, approximately 92% of them seen just once. Details on this clone: Its cognate antigen is unknown.

The sample comprised peripheral blood. The TCR comes from a human donor with melanoma. This chain uses TRBV7-9 with TRBJ2-5; 9 bases are shared with TRBD2. Here the CDR3 reads CASSLATSGKETQYF. The CDR3 DNA follows: TGTGCCAGCAGCTTAGCGACTAGCGGCAAAGAGACCCAGTACTTC. The full variable domain, completed using reference TRBV7-9 and TRBJ2-5, is DTGVSQNPRHKITKRGQNVTFRCDPISEHNRLYWYRQTLGQGPEFLTYFQNEAQLEKSRLLSDRFSAERPKGSFSTLEIQRTEQGDSAMYLCASSLATSGKETQYFGPGTRLLVL.